The 32 T cell receptor beta chains in this list originate from one sample, sequenced in a study of blood T cells in healthy people across ages. Together with a sample-barcoded 5' primer, a J-beta primer mix was included in a second PCR lasting about 7 to 12 cycles. TCRdb fed the 5' RACE reads into MiXCR, producing one record per CDR3 protein. The table shows more than 650,000 distinct CDR3 sequences, with roughly 20% occurring only once. Sequencing was done on a sample of blood. Source of these receptors: a man between 65 and 85 years old in good health.

The chain combines TRBV27 with TRBJ2-5; D call uncertain. CDR1 MNHEY and CDR2 SMNVEV come from the germline V gene (reference sequence). Deletions cut 3 bases from V and 5 bases from J, with 10 bases between. This CDR3 spans 13 amino acids. CDR3 DNA: TGTGCCAGCAGTTTTCTCGGATCCGAGACCCAGTACTTC. It is translated as CASSFLGSETQYF.

The rearrangement uses TRBV6-1 and TRBJ1-6; D is unclear. The V and J ends lost 1 base and 11 bases respectively, with 9 bases between them. CDR3 length: 13 amino acids. Germline-derived CDR1 and CDR2 are MNHNS and SASEGT. The CDR3 is CASSEGGVTPLHF. CDR3 coding DNA: TGTGCCAGCAGTGAAGGAGGTGTGACACCCCTCCACTTT.

This clonotype was observed a few times. This sequence joins TRBV20-1 and TRBJ2-5; TRBD2 agrees at 9 bases. Germline trimming cut 4 bases from V and 5 bases from J; bases unmatched to any gene: 14. The CDR3 runs to 16 residues. Looked up from germline, CDR1 is DFQATT and CDR2 is SNEGSKA (reference sequence). The CDR3 region has the DNA TGCAGTGCTAAACGTCCTAGCGGGGCGGTCCAGGAGACCCAGTACTTC. Residues: CSAKRPSGAVQETQYF.

The chain recombines TRBV18 with TRBJ2-1, with TRBD2 matching 8 bases. This CDR3 has 15 amino acids. Germline lookup yields CDR1 KGHSH and CDR2 LQKENI. Unmatched junction bases numbered 5, after V lost 2 bases and J lost 5 bases. CDR3 residues: CASSPSGSRNNEQFF. As DNA, the CDR3 is TGTGCCAGCTCACCAAGCGGGAGCCGGAACAATGAGCAGTTCTTC.

This clonotype was seen many times. CDR3 DNA sequence: TGCGCCAGTATTCCCGGGACAGCAAACGATAACTATGGCTACACCTTC. This encodes CASIPGTANDNYGYTF. V usage is TRBV10-2 and J usage is TRBJ1-2; 7 nucleotides agree with TRBD1. This CDR3 is 16 amino acids long. J lost 1 base, V lost 9 bases, and 14 bases had no gene match. The germline V gene has CDR1 WSHSY and CDR2 SAAADI.

This clonotype was observed a few times. The V and J genes are TRBV6-1 and TRBJ2-7; 10 nucleotides align to TRBD1. The germline V gene has CDR1 MNHNS and CDR2 SASEGT. This CDR3 is 14 amino acids long. Trimming cost V 7 bases and J 2 bases; bases outside gene matches: 5. This chain's CDR3 is CASKMGQGTYEQYF. The CDR3 region has the DNA TGTGCCAGCAAAATGGGACAGGGGACCTACGAGCAGTACTTC.

The V and J genes are TRBV6-6 and TRBJ2-5, with TRBD2 identical over 9 bases. Germline CDR1 reads MNHNY; CDR2 reads SVGAGI (reference sequence). The CDR3 is made up of 14 amino acids. The V and J ends lost 5 bases and 4 bases, in that order; junction bases with no gene match: 5. CDR3 in amino acids: CASSHLAGLETQYF. CDR3 nucleotide sequence: TGTGCCAGCAGTCACCTAGCGGGGCTAGAGACCCAGTACTTC.

The table lists this clonotype with many counts. The chain carries TRBV20-1 and TRBJ2-1, with TRBD1 as a possible D gene (5 bases). Germline V gives CDR1 DFQATT, CDR2 SNEGSKA (reference sequence). The CDR3 is 14 residues long. With 3 bases removed from V and 6 bases from J, the gap between germline ends came to 15 bases. This chain's CDR3 is CSASRGQASNEQFF. The CDR3 DNA reads TGCAGTGCTAGTAGGGGTCAGGCGTCCAATGAGCAGTTCTTC.

V and J are TRBV13 and TRBJ2-5, with 7 positions matching TRBD1. The J call is uncertain, as TRBJ2-7 better fits the DNA end. This CDR3 comprises 14 residues. Germline CDR1 PRHDT, CDR2 FYEKMQ (reference sequence). DNA for the CDR3: TGTGCCAGCAGGGTCAGGGGGAGCTCCTACGAGCAGTACTTC. This sequence encodes CASRVRGSSYEQYF.

This clonotype came up a few times. The V call is TRBV27, the J call TRBJ2-2, with D perhaps TRBD2 (7 bases). The germline V gene has CDR1 MNHEY and CDR2 SMNVEV (reference sequence). V was shortened by 6 bases and J by 0 bases, with 20 bases between the two germline ends. CDR3 length equals 18 residues. CDR3 DNA sequence: TGTGCCAGCAGGGCTGGGGGGGGGCGCAAAACGAACACCGGGGAGCTGTTTTTT. It translates to CASRAGGGRKTNTGELFF.

The rearrangement uses TRBV5-1 and TRBJ1-2; D remains ambiguous. This CDR3 has 13 amino acids. Per germline, CDR1 SGHRS and CDR2 YFSETQ. Between the trimmed V and J ends, which lost 4 bases and 3 bases, there was a span of 10 bases. The DNA for the CDR3 is TGCGCCAGCAGCGCGGACGTCTACTATGGCTACACCTTC. This encodes CASSADVYYGYTF.

The rearrangement links TRBV6-2 or TRBV6-3 to TRBJ2-5; D is perhaps TRBD2 (5 bases). The germline gives CDR1 MNHEY, CDR2 SVGEGT. V lost 3 bases, J lost 5 bases, and 13 bases lay in between. The CDR3 consists of 14 residues. CDR3 sequence: CASSYWLTGETQYF. CDR3 coding DNA: TGTGCCAGCAGTTATTGGCTAACGGGGGAGACCCAGTACTTC.

This chain joins TRBV27 and TRBJ1-1, with D possibly matching TRBD1 (6 bases). The CDR3 loop spans 14 amino acids. The V gene's germline CDR1 is MNHEY and CDR2 SMNVEV (reference sequence). V dropped 5 bases and J dropped 6 bases, with 16 bases sitting between them. As DNA, the CDR3 is TGTGCCAGCAGTCCACTGACCCGGACAGCTGAAGCTTTCTTT. The encoded protein is CASSPLTRTAEAFF.

This clonotype was observed a handful of times. One end of the junction is discordant with germline, which a read error may explain. The chain combines TRBV27 with TRBJ1-2, with D tentatively TRBD1 (5 bases). Germline CDR1 reads MNHEY; CDR2 reads SMNVEV (reference sequence). The CDR3 contains 14 residues. CDR3 protein: CASSFPDSNYGYAF. CDR3 nucleotide sequence: TGTGCCAGCAGTTTCCCAGACAGCAACTATGGCTACGCCTTC.

The table lists this clonotype with a few counts. Sequence at one end of the junction differs from germline and may be a read error. The chain has TRBV18 and TRBJ1-1, with D possibly TRBD1 on 6 matching bases. The germline V gene encodes CDR1 KGHSH and CDR2 LQKENI. The CDR3 length is 15 residues. The CDR3 loop reads CASPPPRGANTEAFF. In DNA form, the CDR3 reads TGTGCCAGCCCACCACCGCGGGGGGCGAACACTGAAGCTTTCTTT. The variable domain in full, with the rest retrieved from reference TRBV18 and TRBJ1-1, is NAGVMQNPRHLVRRRGQEARLRCSPMKGHSHVYWYRQLPEEGLKFMVYLQKENIIDESGMPKERFSAEFPKEGPSILRIQQVVRGDSAAYFCASPPPRGANTEAFFGQGTRLTVV.

This clonotype appeared a few times. The chain has TRBV7-8 and TRBJ2-3, with D possibly TRBD1 on 6 matching bases. Germline CDR1 SGHVS, CDR2 FQNEAQ. The CDR3 has 16 amino acids. The V gene lost 0 bases and the J gene lost 2 bases, with 12 bases spanning the gap. CDR3 loop: CASSLALGQLTDTQYF. CDR3 coding DNA: TGTGCCAGCAGCTTAGCCCTCGGACAGCTCACAGATACGCAGTATTTT.

The sample holds a few counts of this clonotype. This rearrangement joins TRBV6-1 to TRBJ1-4; TRBD1 matches at 10 bases. This CDR3 spans 19 amino acids. Unmatched junction bases numbered 15, after V lost 5 bases and J lost 3 bases. CDR1 is MNHNS, CDR2 SASEGT, per germline. The CDR3 DNA follows: TGTGCCAGCAGTAAACCGCCGGGACAGGGGTGGGGGGCTAATGAAAAACTGTTTTTT. Protein sequence: CASSKPPGQGWGANEKLFF.

This chain joins TRBV13 and TRBJ1-1, with D tentatively TRBD1 (5 bases). The V gene's germline CDR1 is PRHDT and CDR2 FYEKMQ (reference sequence). Deletions cut 5 bases from V and 4 bases from J, with 20 bases between. This CDR3 spans 16 amino acids. The CDR3 DNA reads as TGTGCCAGCAGCCCAGATTCCGGGGCCATTCGCACTGAAGCTTTCTTT. Translation gives CASSPDSGAIRTEAFF.

The V call is TRBV15, the J call TRBJ1-3; TRBD1 matches 7 bases. J gave up 3 bases and V 0 bases, and 5 bases lay outside the gene matches. Looked up from germline, CDR1 is LNHNV and CDR2 is YYDKDF (reference sequence). The CDR3 runs 16 residues. In nucleotides, the CDR3 is TGTGCCACCAGCAGAGATAGGGGGCCGAGTGGAAACACCATATATTTT. Its protein product is CATSRDRGPSGNTIYF.

The table lists this clonotype with a few counts. The CDR3 spells CASSRHSSGTSTDTQYF. In nucleotides, the CDR3 is TGTGCCAGCAGTCGCCACTCTAGCGGAACTAGCACAGATACGCAGTATTTT. This chain connects TRBV6-1 to TRBJ2-3; 7 positions match TRBD2. The CDR3 runs 17 residues. After removal of 5 bases from V and 0 bases from J, the junction contained 11 bases not matched to a gene. Germline loops: CDR1 MNHNS, CDR2 SASEGT.

This clonotype was picked up a small number of times. The V and J genes are TRBV3-1 and TRBJ2-1, with D unclear. The germline V gene has CDR1 LGHDT and CDR2 YNNKEL (reference sequence). With 1 base removed from V and 4 bases from J, the gap between germline ends came to 11 bases. The CDR3 extends over 15 amino acids. DNA of the CDR3: TGTGCCAGCAGCCAAGGCTGGGCTCCTTACAATGAGCAGTTCTTC. Protein: CASSQGWAPYNEQFF.

The J gene is TRBJ2-1, the V gene TRBV5-6; D may be TRBD2 (5 bases). This CDR3 contains 17 residues. Germline CDR1 reads SGHDT; CDR2 reads YYEEEE. V gave up 4 bases and J gave up 6 bases, with 23 bases separating them. The CDR3 reads CASSPFNERSSSNEQFF. The CDR3 coding sequence is TGTGCCAGCAGCCCGTTTAATGAGCGGTCGAGTTCCAATGAGCAGTTCTTC. Full variable domain (outside the CDR3, taken from reference TRBV5-6 and TRBJ2-1): DAGVTQSPTHLIKTRGQQVTLRCSPKSGHDTVSWYQQALGQGPQFIFQYYEEEERQRGNFPDRFSGHQFPNYSSELNVNALLLGDSALYLCASSPFNERSSSNEQFFGPGTRLTVL.

V usage is TRBV19 and J usage is TRBJ1-4, with D maybe TRBD1 (6 bases). CDR1 and CDR2 (germline): LNHDA, SQIVND (reference sequence). The CDR3 has 17 residues. V was pared by 5 bases and J by 3 bases, with 19 bases between. Here the CDR3 reads CASSPGQGFWANEKLFF. The CDR3 bases are TGTGCCAGTAGTCCAGGCCAGGGGTTCTGGGCTAATGAAAAACTGTTTTTT.

This chain joins TRBV6-6 and TRBJ1-1, with D maybe TRBD1 (5 bases). The V and J ends lost 6 bases and 11 bases respectively, with 19 bases between them. From germline, CDR1 is MNHNY and CDR2 SVGAGI (reference sequence). The CDR3 spans 13 residues. The CDR3 sequence: CASSSGTEKLAFF. CDR3 DNA sequence: TGTGCCAGCAGCTCAGGGACCGAAAAATTGGCTTTCTTT.

This clonotype has at least ten counts. The junction shows a germline mismatch at one end, possibly a read error. This rearrangement joins TRBV5-1 to TRBJ2-5; D ambiguous. CDR3 size: 13 residues. The V gene's germline CDR1 is SGHRS and CDR2 YFSETQ. The DNA of the CDR3 is TGTGCCAGCAGTTTGCATGACGGAGAGACCCAGTACTTC. As protein: CASSLHDGETQYF. Filled out from reference TRBV5-1 and TRBJ2-5, the complete variable domain reads KAGVTQTPRYLIKTRGQQVTLSCSPISGHRSVSWYQQTPGQGLQFLFEYFSETQRNKGNFPGRFSGRQFSNSRSEMNVSTLELGDSALYLCASSLHDGETQYFGPGTRLLVL.

Only one count was recorded for this clonotype. The V and J genes are TRBV6-5 and TRBJ2-3, with TRBD2 matching over 11 bases. Germline V gene sequence: CDR1 MNHEY, CDR2 SVGAGI. The CDR3 length is 15 residues. Trimming removed 7 bases from V and 1 base from J; junction bases left unmatched: 4. The CDR3 region is CASISGGGCTDTQYF. In DNA, the CDR3 is TGTGCCAGCATTAGCGGGGGGGGTTGCACAGATACGCAGTATTTT.

This clonotype was counted a few times. The genes are TRBV6-6 and TRBJ1-4; D is perhaps TRBD1 (6 bases). The CDR3 totals 16 residues. Trimming cost V 2 bases and J 2 bases, with 12 bases left between them. Per germline, CDR1 MNHNY and CDR2 SVGAGI (reference sequence). The CDR3 sequence: CASSYTGLSTNEKLFF. The CDR3 DNA reads TGTGCCAGCAGTTACACAGGGCTTTCGACTAATGAAAAACTGTTTTTT.

This clonotype was seen repeatedly, ten times or more. At one of its ends the junction is not consistent with the germline gene, which may arise from a read error. The genes are TRBV2 and TRBJ2-1, with D tentatively TRBD2 (6 bases). CDR1 is SNHLY, CDR2 FYNNEI, per germline. The CDR3 sequence is 12 residues long. The CDR3 sequence: CASSVFSGVCVF. The DNA for the CDR3 is TGTGCCAGCAGTGTTTTTTCGGGGGTTTGTGTCTTC.

The V call is TRBV12-3 or TRBV12-4, the J call TRBJ2-3, with a tentative D call TRBD1 (7 bases). Trimming pared 6 bases from V and 3 bases from J, leaving 13 bases between. The CDR3 sequence is 14 residues long. Here the CDR3 DNA reads TGTGCCAGCAGGCAGGGGGGAGCGACAGATACGCAGTATTTT. Translating gives CASRQGGATDTQYF.

This clonotype was recorded many times. The chain carries TRBV3-1 and TRBJ1-4, with TRBD1 identical over 9 bases. Germline-derived CDR1 and CDR2 are LGHDT and YNNKEL (reference sequence). The ends lost 4 bases at V and 8 bases at J; junction bases unmatched: 5. The CDR3 covers 14 residues. CDR3 loop: CASSRGGQGEKLFF. In nucleotides, the CDR3 is TGTGCCAGCAGCCGCGGGGGACAGGGAGAAAAACTGTTTTTT. The variable domain in full, completed from reference TRBV3-1 and TRBJ1-4, reads DTAVSQTPKYLVTQMGNDKSIKCEQNLGHDTMYWYKQDSKKFLKIMFSYNNKELIINETVPNRFSPKSPDKAHLNLHINSLELGDSAVYFCASSRGGQGEKLFFGSGTQLSVL.

The chain combines TRBV7-2 with TRBJ2-5, with D perhaps TRBD2 (6 bases). V was shortened by 5 bases and J by 1 base, with 17 bases between the two germline ends. Germline V gene data show CDR1 as SGHTA and CDR2 as FQGNSA. CDR3 size: 16 residues. The CDR3 here is CASSQNPGLIQETQYF. The DNA for the CDR3 is TGTGCCAGCAGCCAAAACCCTGGACTAATCCAAGAGACCCAGTACTTC.

About this clonotype itself: A much larger clone is a single base away; this may be a read error. This chain connects TRBV4-1 to TRBJ1-2; D remains ambiguous. This CDR3 has 16 residues. The germline V gene encodes CDR1 MGHRA and CDR2 YSYEKL. CDR3 DNA: TGCGCCAGCAGCCAAGATCCGCGGGGAGTCTTTTATGACTACACCTTC. Translated: CASSQDPRGVFYDYTF.